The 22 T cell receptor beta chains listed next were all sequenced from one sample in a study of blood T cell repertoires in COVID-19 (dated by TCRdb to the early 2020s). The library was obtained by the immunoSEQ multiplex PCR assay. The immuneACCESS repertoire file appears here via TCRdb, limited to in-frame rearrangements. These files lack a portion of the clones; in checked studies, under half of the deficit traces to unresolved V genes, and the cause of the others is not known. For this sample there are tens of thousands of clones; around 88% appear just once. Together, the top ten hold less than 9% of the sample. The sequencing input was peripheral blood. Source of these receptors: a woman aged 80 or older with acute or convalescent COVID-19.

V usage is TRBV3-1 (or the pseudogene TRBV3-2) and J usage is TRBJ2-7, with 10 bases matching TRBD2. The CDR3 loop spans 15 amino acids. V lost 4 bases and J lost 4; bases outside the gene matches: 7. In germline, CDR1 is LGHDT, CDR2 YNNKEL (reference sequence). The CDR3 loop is CASSPRLAGVYEQYF. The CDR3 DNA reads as TGTGCCAGCAGCCCCCGCCTAGCGGGGGTATACGAGCAGTACTTC.

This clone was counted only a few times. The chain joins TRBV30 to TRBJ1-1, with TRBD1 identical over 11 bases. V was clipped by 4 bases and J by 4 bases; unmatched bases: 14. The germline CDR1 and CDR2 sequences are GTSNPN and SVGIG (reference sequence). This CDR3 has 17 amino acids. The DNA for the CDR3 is TGTGCCTGGACTCTGCGGGTGGGGACAGGGGGAGGCACTGAAGCTTTCTTT. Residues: CAWTLRVGTGGGTEAFF.

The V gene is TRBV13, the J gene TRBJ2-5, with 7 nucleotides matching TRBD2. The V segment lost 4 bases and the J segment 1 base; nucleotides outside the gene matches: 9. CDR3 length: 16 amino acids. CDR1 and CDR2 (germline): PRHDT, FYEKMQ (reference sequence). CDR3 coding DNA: TGTGCCAGCAGCTCCGCCCCACCTAGCGGCCAAGAGACCCAGTACTTC. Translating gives CASSSAPPSGQETQYF.

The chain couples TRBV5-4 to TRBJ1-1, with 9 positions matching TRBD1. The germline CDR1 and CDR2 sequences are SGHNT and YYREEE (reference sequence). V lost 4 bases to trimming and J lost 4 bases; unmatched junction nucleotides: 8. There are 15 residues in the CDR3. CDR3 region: CASSLTGGRITEAFF. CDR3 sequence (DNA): TGTGCCAGCAGCCTTACAGGGGGCAGAATCACTGAAGCTTTCTTT.

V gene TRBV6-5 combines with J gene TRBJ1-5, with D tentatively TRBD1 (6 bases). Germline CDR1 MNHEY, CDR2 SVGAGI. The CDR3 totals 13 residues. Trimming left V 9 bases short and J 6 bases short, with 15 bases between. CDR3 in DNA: TGTGCCAGTCGCCAGGGGCCGGGTCAGCCCCAGCATTTT. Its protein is CASRQGPGQPQHF.

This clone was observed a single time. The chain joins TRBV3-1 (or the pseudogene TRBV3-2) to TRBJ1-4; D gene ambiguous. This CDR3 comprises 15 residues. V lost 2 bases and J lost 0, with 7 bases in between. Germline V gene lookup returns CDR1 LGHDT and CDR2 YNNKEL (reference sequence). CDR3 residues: CASSQPGPTNEKLFF. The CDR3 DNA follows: TGTGCCAGCAGCCAACCAGGCCCAACTAATGAAAAACTGTTTTTT.

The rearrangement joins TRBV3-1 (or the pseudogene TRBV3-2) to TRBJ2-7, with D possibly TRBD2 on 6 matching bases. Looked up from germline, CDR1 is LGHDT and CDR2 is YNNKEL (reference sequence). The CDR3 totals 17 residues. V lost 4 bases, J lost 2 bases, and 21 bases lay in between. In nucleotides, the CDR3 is TGTGCCAGCAGCCCGACTTTTCAAGGGGACTCTGCCTACGAGCAGTACTTC. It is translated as CASSPTFQGDSAYEQYF.

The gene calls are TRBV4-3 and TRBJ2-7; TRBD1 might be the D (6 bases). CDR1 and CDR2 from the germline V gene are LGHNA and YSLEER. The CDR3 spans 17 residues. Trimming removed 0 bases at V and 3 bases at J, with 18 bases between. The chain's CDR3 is CASSQDYRQRGNYEQYF. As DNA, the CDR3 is TGCGCCAGCAGCCAAGATTATCGACAGAGGGGGAACTACGAGCAGTACTTC.

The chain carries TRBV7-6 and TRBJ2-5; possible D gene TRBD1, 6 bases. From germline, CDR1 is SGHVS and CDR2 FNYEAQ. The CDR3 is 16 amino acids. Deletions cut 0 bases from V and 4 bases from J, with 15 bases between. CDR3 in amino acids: CASSLAHRAGGETQYF. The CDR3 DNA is TGTGCCAGCAGCTTAGCACACAGGGCCGGTGGAGAGACCCAGTACTTC.

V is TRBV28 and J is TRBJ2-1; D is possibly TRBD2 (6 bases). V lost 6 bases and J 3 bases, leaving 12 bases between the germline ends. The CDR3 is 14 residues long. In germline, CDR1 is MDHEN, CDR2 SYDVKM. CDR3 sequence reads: CASRGTGSYNEQFF. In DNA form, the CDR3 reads TGTGCCAGCAGGGGCACCGGGAGCTACAATGAGCAGTTCTTC. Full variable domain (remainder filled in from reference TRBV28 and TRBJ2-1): DVKVTQSSRYLVKRTGEKVFLECVQDMDHENMFWYRQDPGLGLRLIYFSYDVKMKEKGDIPEGYSVSREKKERFSLILESASTNQTSMYLCASRGTGSYNEQFFGPGTRLTVL.

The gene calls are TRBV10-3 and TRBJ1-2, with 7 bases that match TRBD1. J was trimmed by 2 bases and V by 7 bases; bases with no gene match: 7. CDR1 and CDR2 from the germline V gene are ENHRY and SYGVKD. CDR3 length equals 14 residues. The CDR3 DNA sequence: TGTGCCATCAACTTAGACAGGGCCAACTATGGCTACACCTTC. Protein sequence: CAINLDRANYGYTF.

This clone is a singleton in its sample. CDR3 residues: CARSLQRNYGYTF. The CDR3 region has the DNA TGTGCCAGAAGCCTTCAGCGTAACTATGGCTACACCTTC. The chain carries TRBV5-3 and TRBJ1-2; D unclear. TRBV5-3 is classed as an ORF, of uncertain function. There are 13 residues in the CDR3. Trimming pared 4 bases from V and 1 base from J, leaving 8 bases between.

The chain's CDR3 is CASSLVQGGSGYTF. For the CDR3, the DNA is TGTGCCAGCAGCTTAGTCCAGGGAGGGAGTGGCTACACCTTC. The chain is built from TRBV11-2 and TRBJ1-2, with a possible D match to TRBD1 (5 bases). Trimming left V 1 base short and J 7 bases short, with 13 bases between. Germline V gene data show CDR1 as SGHAT and CDR2 as FQNNGV. There are 14 residues in the CDR3.

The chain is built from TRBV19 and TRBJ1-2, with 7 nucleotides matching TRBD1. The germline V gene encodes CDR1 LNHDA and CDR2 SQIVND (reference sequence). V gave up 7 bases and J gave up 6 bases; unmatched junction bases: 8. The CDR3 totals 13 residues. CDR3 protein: CASNLRQGHGYTF. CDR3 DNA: TGTGCCAGTAATCTGAGACAGGGTCATGGCTACACCTTC.

CDR3 sequence: CASNDDGGTYEQYF. CDR3 nucleotides: TGTGCCAGCAACGATGACGGGGGGACCTACGAGCAGTACTTC. V usage is TRBV2 and J usage is TRBJ2-7; 7 bases line up with TRBD2. J gave up 2 bases and V 7 bases, and 8 bases lay outside the gene matches. The length of the CDR3 is 14 residues. Germline loops: CDR1 SNHLY, CDR2 FYNNEI.

DNA of the CDR3: TGTGCCAGCAGTCGGAGCGATACTAATTCACCCCTCCACTTT. As protein: CASSRSDTNSPLHF. The V and J genes are TRBV28 and TRBJ1-6; D unresolved. Per germline, CDR1 MDHEN and CDR2 SYDVKM. Trimming shortened V by 5 bases and J by 6 bases, and 11 bases separated the two germline ends. The CDR3 spans 14 residues.

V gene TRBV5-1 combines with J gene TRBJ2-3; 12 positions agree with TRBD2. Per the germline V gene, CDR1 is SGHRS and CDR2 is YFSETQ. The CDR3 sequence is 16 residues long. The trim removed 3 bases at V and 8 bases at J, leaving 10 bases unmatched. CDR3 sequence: CASSSQLAGGPRTQYF. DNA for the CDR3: TGCGCCAGCAGCTCCCAGCTAGCGGGAGGGCCTCGTACGCAGTATTTT.

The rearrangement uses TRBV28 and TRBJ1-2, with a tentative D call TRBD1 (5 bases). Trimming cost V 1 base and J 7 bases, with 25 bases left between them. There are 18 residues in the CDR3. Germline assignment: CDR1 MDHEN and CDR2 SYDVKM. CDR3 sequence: CASSLFSLLGGKVVGYTF. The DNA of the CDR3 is TGTGCCAGCAGTTTATTCTCATTGTTGGGGGGAAAGGTCGTTGGCTACACCTTC.

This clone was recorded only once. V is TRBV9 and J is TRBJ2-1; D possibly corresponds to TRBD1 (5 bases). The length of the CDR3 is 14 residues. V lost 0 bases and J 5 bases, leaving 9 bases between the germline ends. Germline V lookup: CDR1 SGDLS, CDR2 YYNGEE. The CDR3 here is CASSVGGRDNEQFF. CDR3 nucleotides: TGTGCCAGCAGCGTAGGGGGCAGGGACAATGAGCAGTTCTTC.

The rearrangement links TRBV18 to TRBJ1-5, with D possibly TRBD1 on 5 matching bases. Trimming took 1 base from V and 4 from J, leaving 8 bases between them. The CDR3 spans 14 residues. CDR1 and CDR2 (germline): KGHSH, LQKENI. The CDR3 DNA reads TGTGCCAGCTCACCACTGGCAGGGAATCAGCCCCAGCATTTT. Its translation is CASSPLAGNQPQHF. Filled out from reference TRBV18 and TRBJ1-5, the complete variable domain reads NAGVMQNPRHLVRRRGQEARLRCSPMKGHSHVYWYRQLPEEGLKFMVYLQKENIIDESGMPKERFSAEFPKEGPSILRIQQVVRGDSAAYFCASSPLAGNQPQHFGDGTRLSIL.

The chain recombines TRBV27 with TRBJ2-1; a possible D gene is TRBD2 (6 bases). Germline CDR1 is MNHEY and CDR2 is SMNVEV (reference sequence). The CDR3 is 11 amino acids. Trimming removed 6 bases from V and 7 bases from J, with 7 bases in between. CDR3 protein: CASRGRNEQFF. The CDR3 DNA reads TGTGCCAGCAGGGGGAGGAATGAGCAGTTCTTC.

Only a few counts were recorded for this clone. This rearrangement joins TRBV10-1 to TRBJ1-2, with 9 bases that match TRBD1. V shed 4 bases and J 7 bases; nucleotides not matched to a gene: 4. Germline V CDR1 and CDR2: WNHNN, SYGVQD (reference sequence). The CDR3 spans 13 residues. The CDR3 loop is CASSAGQGGGYTF. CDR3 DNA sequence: TGCGCCAGCAGTGCGGGACAGGGTGGTGGCTACACCTTC.